Listed below are T cell receptor beta chains from one sample, sequenced in a study of blood T cell repertoires in COVID-19. Some clones are missing from TCRdb's copy, which holds only in-frame ones; the method was immunoSEQ multiplex PCR. The sample yields 70,000 to 95,000 clones, around 92% seen once. Sequencing used peripheral blood. Receptor source: a woman aged 55-70 years with active COVID-19. Each CDR3 is given with its conserved first and last residue. A D gene is named only where the DNA matches it firmly. A row's size may be missing; if present it is once, few, many or a size class.

TRBD1,TRBJ2-7,TRBV20-1,NA,CSASRTETGDYEQYF,TGCAGTGCTAGTCGCACGGAGACAGGGGACTACGAGCAGTACTTC
TRBD2,TRBJ2-5,TRBV28,NA,CASSFRGDQETQYF,TGTGCCAGCAGTTTCCGGGGGGACCAAGAGACCCAGTACTTC
TRBD2,TRBJ2-5,TRBV10-3,NA,CAISDGSGAWETQYF,TGTGCCATCAGTGACGGTAGCGGGGCGTGGGAGACCCAGTACTTC
NA,TRBJ2-3,TRBV18,NA,CASSPVSSTDTQYF,TGTGCCAGCTCACCAGTTTCTAGCACAGATACGCAGTATTTT
TRBD1,TRBJ1-2,TRBV4-1,NA,CASSQPRQGIYGYTF,TGCGCCAGCAGCCAACCGCGACAGGGGATCTATGGCTACACCTTC
NA,TRBJ1-2,TRBV30,NA,CAWSVRGAWGYTF,TGTGCCTGGAGTGTACGGGGGGCTTGGGGCTACACCTTC
TRBD2,TRBJ2-7,TRBV9,NA,CASSVVAGGPGEQYF,TGTGCCAGCAGCGTAGTAGCGGGAGGGCCGGGCGAGCAGTACTTC
NA,TRBJ2-7,TRBV30,NA,CAWSVQAAQGQYF,TGTGCCTGGAGTGTTCAGGCTGCCCAAGGGCAGTACTTC
TRBD1,TRBJ2-7,TRBV7-2,once,CASSVPGQGYEQYF,TGTGCCAGCAGCGTCCCGGGACAGGGCTACGAGCAGTACTTC
TRBD1,TRBJ2-7,TRBV5-1,NA,CASSPRTGGEYEQYF,TGCGCCAGCAGCCCACGGACAGGGGGCGAATACGAGCAGTACTTC
NA,TRBJ1-1,TRBV6-5,NA,CASSYSGQMNTEAFF,TGTGCCAGCAGTTACTCGGGGCAGATGAACACTGAAGCTTTCTTT
TRBD2,TRBJ2-1,TRBV10-3,NA,CAAGTSGDNEQFF,TGTGCCGCGGGGACTAGCGGGGACAATGAGCAGTTCTTC
TRBD1,TRBJ1-2,TRBV10-3,NA,CAISRDRVHGYTF,TGTGCCATCAGTCGTGACAGGGTTCATGGCTACACCTTC
NA,TRBJ1-5,TRBV10-3,NA,CAISESTGGRPQHF,TGTGCCATCAGTGAGTCGACAGGCGGAAGACCCCAGCATTTT
NA,TRBJ1-1,TRBV7-9,NA,CAVNHLTVKNTEAFF,TGTGCCGTAAACCACCTGACAGTTAAGAACACTGAAGCTTTCTTT
TRBD2,TRBJ2-1,TRBV10-2,NA,CASSLGLAGGDNEQFF,TGCGCCAGCAGCCTGGGACTAGCGGGGGGGGACAATGAGCAGTTCTTC
TRBD2,TRBJ2-1,TRBV7-2,NA,CASSPQSGGARGEQFF,TGTGCCAGCAGCCCCCAGAGCGGGGGGGCCAGGGGTGAGCAGTTCTTC
TRBD1,TRBJ1-1,TRBV15,NA,CATSRGAGGSLSVTEAFF,TGTGCCACCAGCAGGGGGGCAGGGGGCTCACTATCGGTAACTGAAGCTTTCTTT
NA,TRBJ1-1,TRBV7-2,NA,CASSLGGTPNTEAFF,TGTGCCAGCAGCTTAGGAGGGACACCGAACACTGAAGCTTTCTTT
TRBD2,TRBJ2-5,TRBV4-1,NA,CASSQDSDSGRARETQYF,TGCGCCAGCAGCCAAGATTCGGATAGCGGGAGGGCCAGGGAGACCCAGTACTTC
NA,TRBJ1-6,TRBV16,NA,CASSQSLGGESPLHF,TGTGCCAGCAGCCAATCCCTTGGGGGGGAGTCACCCCTCCACTTT
NA,TRBJ2-1,TRBV19,once,CASRTGELLHNEQFF,TGTGCCAGTAGGACCGGGGAGCTCCTCCACAATGAGCAGTTCTTC
TRBD2,TRBJ2-7,TRBV28,NA,CASSLTAGGPYEQYF,TGTGCCAGCAGTTTAACCGCGGGAGGGCCATACGAGCAGTACTTC
NA,TRBJ1-2,TRBV5-4,NA,CASIPGGSANYGYTF,TGTGCCAGCATCCCCGGGGGATCTGCTAACTATGGCTACACCTTC
TRBD1,TRBJ2-2,TRBV24-1,once,CATRGDATGLNTGELFF,TGTGCCACCAGGGGAGACGCGACAGGGCTGAACACCGGGGAGCTGTTTTTT
NA,TRBJ2-1,TRBV5-4,NA,CASSLGAESSYNEQFF,TGTGCCAGCAGCCTTGGGGCGGAAAGCTCCTACAATGAGCAGTTCTTC
NA,TRBJ2-1,TRBV5-5,NA,CASSLDAGTYNEQFF,TGTGCCAGCAGCTTGGACGCAGGGACCTACAATGAGCAGTTCTTC
NA,TRBJ2-7,TRBV5-1,NA,CASSTQGYEQYF,TGCGCCAGCAGTACACAGGGTTACGAGCAGTACTTC
NA,TRBJ2-7,TRBV5-6,NA,CASSLGTGTHEQYF,TGTGCCAGCAGCTTGGGTACAGGGACCCACGAGCAGTACTTC
TRBD2,TRBJ2-5,TRBV11-2,NA,CASSWGGGKETQYF,TGTGCCAGCAGCTGGGGCGGGGGGAAAGAGACCCAGTACTTC
NA,TRBJ1-4,TRBV30,NA,CAFRAREKLFF,TGTGCCTTCAGGGCACGGGAAAAACTGTTTTTT
NA,TRBJ1-1,TRBV2,NA,CASNQAGRTEAFF,TGTGCCAGCAATCAGGCAGGGAGGACTGAAGCTTTCTTT
TRBD1,TRBJ2-7,TRBV3-1/TRBV3-2,NA,CASSHLTGGNYEQYF,TGTGCCAGCAGCCATCTCACAGGGGGAAATTACGAGCAGTACTTC
TRBD1,TRBJ1-1,TRBV5-1,NA,CASSSLTGGRLGITEAFF,TGCGCCAGCAGCTCTTTAACAGGGGGCCGACTGGGGATCACTGAAGCTTTCTTT
NA,TRBJ1-3,TRBV7-2,NA,CASSLGAHGNTIYF,TGTGCCAGCAGCTTAGGCGCGCATGGAAACACCATATATTTT
NA,TRBJ1-1,TRBV4-2,NA,CASSQASGVDTEAFF,TGTGCCAGCAGCCAAGCTTCGGGGGTTGACACTGAAGCTTTCTTT
TRBD2,TRBJ2-5,TRBV30,NA,CAWGKRGEEETQYF,TGTGCCTGGGGGAAGCGGGGGGAGGAAGAGACCCAGTACTTC
TRBD1,TRBJ2-3,TRBV10-1,NA,CASSWTGWGSTDTQYF,TGCGCCAGCAGTTGGACAGGTTGGGGAAGCACAGATACGCAGTATTTT
TRBD1,TRBJ2-7,TRBV11-2,NA,CASSLVTGGLSEQYF,TGTGCCAGCAGCTTAGTTACAGGGGGCCTGTCCGAGCAGTACTTC
TRBD2,TRBJ2-5,TRBV6-5,NA,CASSYSSTSGTETQYF,TGTGCCAGCAGTTACTCTTCGACTAGCGGGACGGAGACCCAGTACTTC
TRBD1,TRBJ1-2,TRBV5-5,NA,CASSLDRGEYGYTF,TGTGCCAGCAGCCTGGACAGGGGGGAGTATGGCTACACCTTC
NA,TRBJ1-1,TRBV11-3,NA,CASSLDRLDTEAFF,TGTGCCAGCAGCTTGGACAGATTGGACACTGAAGCTTTCTTT
NA,TRBJ2-7,TRBV16,NA,CASSPHGSYEQYF,TGTGCCAGCAGCCCCCACGGCTCCTACGAGCAGTACTTC
NA,TRBJ1-4,TRBV10-3,NA,CAISDRAGEKLFF,TGTGCCATCAGTGATCGGGCGGGGGAAAAACTGTTTTTT
NA,TRBJ2-1,TRBV28,NA,CASQQGGTSYNEQFF,TGTGCCAGCCAACAGGGGGGGACCTCCTACAATGAGCAGTTCTTC
NA,TRBJ2-7,TRBV2,NA,CASRGDTSGEQYF,TGTGCCAGCAGAGGGGACACCTCTGGCGAGCAGTACTTC
NA,TRBJ1-4,TRBV28,NA,CASSLSRRGGEKLFF,TGTGCCAGCAGTTTATCCCGGAGGGGCGGAGAAAAACTGTTTTTT
NA,TRBJ1-4,TRBV6-6,NA,CASSHTSTNEKLFF,TGTGCCAGCAGTCACACCTCAACTAATGAAAAACTGTTTTTT
TRBD1,TRBJ1-2,TRBV4-3,NA,CASSQGTGVLTF,TGCGCCAGCAGCCAGGGGACAGGGGTTCTTACCTTC
NA,TRBJ2-7,TRBV7-2,NA,CASSLARWQGSYEQYF,TGTGCCAGCAGCTTAGCCCGATGGCAGGGTTCCTACGAGCAGTACTTC
TRBD2,TRBJ2-1,TRBV7-9,NA,CASSPGLAGSYNEQFF,TGTGCCAGCAGCCCAGGACTAGCGGGATCCTACAATGAGCAGTTCTTC
NA,TRBJ1-1,TRBV9,NA,CASSGQDTEAFF,TGTGCCAGTTCAGGGCAGGATACTGAAGCTTTCTTT
NA,TRBJ2-1,TRBV6-1,once,CASSEGHNEQFF,TGTGCCAGCAGTGAGGGGCACAATGAGCAGTTCTTC
TRBD1,TRBJ2-2,TRBV9,NA,CASSVGQGITGELFF,TGTGCCAGCAGCGTAGGACAGGGTATTACCGGGGAGCTGTTTTTT